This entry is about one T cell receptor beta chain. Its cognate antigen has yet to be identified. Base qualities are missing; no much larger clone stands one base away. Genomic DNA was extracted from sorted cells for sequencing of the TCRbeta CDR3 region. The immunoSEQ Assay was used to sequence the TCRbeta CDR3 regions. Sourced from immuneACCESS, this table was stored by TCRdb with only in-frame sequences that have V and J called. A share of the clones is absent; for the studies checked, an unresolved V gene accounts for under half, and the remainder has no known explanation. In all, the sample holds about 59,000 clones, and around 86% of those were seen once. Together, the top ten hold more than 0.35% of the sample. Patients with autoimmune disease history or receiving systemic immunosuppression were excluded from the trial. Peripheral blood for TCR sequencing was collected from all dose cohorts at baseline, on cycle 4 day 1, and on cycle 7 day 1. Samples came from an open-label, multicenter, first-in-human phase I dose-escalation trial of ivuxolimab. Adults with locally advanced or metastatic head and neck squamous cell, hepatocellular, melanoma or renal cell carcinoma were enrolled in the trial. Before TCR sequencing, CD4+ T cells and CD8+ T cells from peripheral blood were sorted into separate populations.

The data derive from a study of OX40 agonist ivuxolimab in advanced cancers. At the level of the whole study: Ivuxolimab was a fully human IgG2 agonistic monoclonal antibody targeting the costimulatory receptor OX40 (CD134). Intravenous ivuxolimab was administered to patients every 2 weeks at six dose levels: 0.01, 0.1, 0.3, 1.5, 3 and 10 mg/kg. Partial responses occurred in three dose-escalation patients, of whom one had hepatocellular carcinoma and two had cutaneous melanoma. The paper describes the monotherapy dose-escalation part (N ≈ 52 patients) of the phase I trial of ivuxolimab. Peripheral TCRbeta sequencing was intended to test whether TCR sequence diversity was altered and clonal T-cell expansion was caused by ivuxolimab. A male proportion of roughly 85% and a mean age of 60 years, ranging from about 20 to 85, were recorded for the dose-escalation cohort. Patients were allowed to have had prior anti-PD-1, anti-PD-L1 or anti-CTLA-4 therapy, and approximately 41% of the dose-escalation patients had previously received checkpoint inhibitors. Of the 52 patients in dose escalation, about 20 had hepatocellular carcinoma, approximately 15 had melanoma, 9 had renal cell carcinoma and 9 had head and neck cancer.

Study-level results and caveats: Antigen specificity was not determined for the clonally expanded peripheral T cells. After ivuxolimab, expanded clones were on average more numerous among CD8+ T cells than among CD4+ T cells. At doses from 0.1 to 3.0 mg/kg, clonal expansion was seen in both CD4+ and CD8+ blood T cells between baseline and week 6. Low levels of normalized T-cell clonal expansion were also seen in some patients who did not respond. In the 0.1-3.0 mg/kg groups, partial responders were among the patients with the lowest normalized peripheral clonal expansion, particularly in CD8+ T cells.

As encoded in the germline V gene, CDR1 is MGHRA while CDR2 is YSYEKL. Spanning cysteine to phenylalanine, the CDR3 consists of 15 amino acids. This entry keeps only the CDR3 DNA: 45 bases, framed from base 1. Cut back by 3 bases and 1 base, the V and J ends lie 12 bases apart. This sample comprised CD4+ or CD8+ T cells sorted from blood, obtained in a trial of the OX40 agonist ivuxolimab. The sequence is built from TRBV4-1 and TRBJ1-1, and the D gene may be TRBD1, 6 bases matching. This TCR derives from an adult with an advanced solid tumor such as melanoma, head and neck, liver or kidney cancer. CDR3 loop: CASSQAGTSNTEAFF. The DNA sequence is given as TGCGCCAGCAGCCAGGCCGGGACATCGAACACTGAAGCTTTCTTT.